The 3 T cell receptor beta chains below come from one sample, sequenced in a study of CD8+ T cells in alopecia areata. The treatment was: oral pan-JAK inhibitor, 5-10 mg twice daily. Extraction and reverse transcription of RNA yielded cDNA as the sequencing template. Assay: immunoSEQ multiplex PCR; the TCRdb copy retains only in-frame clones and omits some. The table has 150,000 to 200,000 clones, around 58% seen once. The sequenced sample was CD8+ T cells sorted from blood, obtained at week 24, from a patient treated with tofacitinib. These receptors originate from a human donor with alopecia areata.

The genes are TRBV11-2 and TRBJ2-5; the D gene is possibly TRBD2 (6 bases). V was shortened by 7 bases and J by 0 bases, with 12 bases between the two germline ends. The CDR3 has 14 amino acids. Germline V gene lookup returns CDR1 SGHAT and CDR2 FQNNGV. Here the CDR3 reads CASTAGGNQETQYF. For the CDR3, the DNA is TGTGCCAGCACGGCTGGGGGGAACCAAGAGACCCAGTACTTC.

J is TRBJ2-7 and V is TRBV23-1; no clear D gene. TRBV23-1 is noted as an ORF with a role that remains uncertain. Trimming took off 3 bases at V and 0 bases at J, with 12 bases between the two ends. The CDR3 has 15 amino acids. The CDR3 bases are TGCGCCAGCAGTCACGCGCGAGGTGACTCCTACGAGCAGTACTTC. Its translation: CASSHARGDSYEQYF.

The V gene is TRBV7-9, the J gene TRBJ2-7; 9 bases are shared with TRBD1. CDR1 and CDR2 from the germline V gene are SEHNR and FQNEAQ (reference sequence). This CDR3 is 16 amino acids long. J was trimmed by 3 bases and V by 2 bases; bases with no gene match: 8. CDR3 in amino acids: CASSLSPRTGVYEQYF. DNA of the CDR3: TGTGCCAGCAGCTTATCCCCTCGGACAGGGGTCTACGAGCAGTACTTC.